These 6 T cell receptor beta chains share one sample of origin, sequenced in a study of T cell changes during pregnancy in multiple sclerosis. Method: immunoSEQ multiplex PCR; TCRdb's copy keeps in-frame clones and lacks some. This sample yields more than 55,000 clones, of which about 88% are seen a single time; around 0.4% belongs to the top ten. The sample was CD4+ T cells from peripheral blood mononuclear cells, taken in the third trimester of pregnancy. The receptors originated from a female donor with multiple sclerosis, enrolled in a pregnancy study.

The V call is TRBV5-7, the J call TRBJ2-2; D possibly corresponds to TRBD1 (6 bases). TRBV5-7 is an ORF for which the function is uncertain. V lost 6 bases and J lost 6, with 9 bases in between. There are 12 residues in the CDR3. The CDR3 sequence is CASTYRAGELFF. The CDR3 DNA reads TGTGCCAGCACATACAGGGCCGGGGAGCTGTTTTTT.

V is TRBV4-2 and J is TRBJ2-5; perhaps TRBD2 as D (6 bases). The CDR3 spans 14 residues. The V and J ends lost 1 base and 2 bases respectively, with 8 bases between them. CDR1 and CDR2 from the germline V gene are LGHNA and YNFKEQ. CDR3: CASSQAGTQETQYF. The CDR3 DNA reads as TGTGCCAGCAGCCAAGCCGGGACTCAAGAGACCCAGTACTTC.

The chain carries TRBV11-1 and TRBJ2-7; D is perhaps TRBD1 (5 bases). The germline V and J ends were trimmed by 3 bases and 1 base, with 10 bases remaining between them. The CDR3 spans 14 residues. Germline CDR1 and CDR2: SGHAT and FQDESV (reference sequence). CDR3 in amino acids: CASSLSQGSYEQYF. CDR3 nucleotide sequence: TGTGCCAGCAGCTTGTCGCAGGGATCCTACGAGCAGTACTTC.

The chain links TRBV28 to TRBJ2-6, with D unresolved. Per germline, CDR1 MDHEN and CDR2 SYDVKM. V shed 5 bases and J shed 0 bases, with 17 bases lying between them. The CDR3 is 18 residues long. The CDR3 region has the DNA TGTGCCAGCAGTCCCCCGGTCCTCATTAGCTCTGGGGCCAACGTCCTGACTTTC. Its protein product is CASSPPVLISSGANVLTF.

The J gene is TRBJ2-7, the V gene TRBV7-9; TRBD2 aligns across 9 bases. Per germline, CDR1 SEHNR and CDR2 FQNEAQ (reference sequence). The trim removed 5 bases at V and 3 bases at J, leaving 11 bases unmatched. The CDR3 runs to 16 residues. The CDR3 region has the DNA TGTGCCAGCAGCCCTAGACTAGCGGACACACTCTACGAGCAGTACTTC. Its protein product is CASSPRLADTLYEQYF.

The genes are TRBV7-9 and TRBJ2-7; perhaps TRBD2 as D (5 bases). CDR1 and CDR2 (germline): SEHNR, FQNEAQ (reference sequence). V shed 5 bases and J shed 5 bases, with 19 bases lying between them. This CDR3 contains 15 residues. The chain's CDR3 is CASSPFVGSRDEQYF. DNA for the CDR3: TGTGCCAGCAGCCCATTTGTGGGGAGCCGTGACGAGCAGTACTTC.